One and the same sample provided the 22 T cell receptor beta chains below, sequenced in a study of monozygotic twins with inflammatory bowel disease. TCRdb processed the 5' RACE reads again and assigns one entry to each CDR3 protein, with no DNA. This sample contains around 450,000 distinct CDR3 sequences. Sequenced sample: blood. All receptors derive from a human donor with ulcerative colitis or Crohn's disease, or a healthy co-twin of an affected twin (not recorded which).

The genes are TRBV10-3 and TRBJ2-5. Germline V gives CDR1 ENHRY, CDR2 SYGVKD. This CDR3 spans 12 amino acids. CDR3: CAISAARETQYF.

This chain connects TRBV27 to TRBJ2-3; the D call from TCRdb, TRBD1, cannot be confirmed without DNA. CDR1 and CDR2 (germline): MNHEY, SMNVEV (reference sequence). The CDR3 consists of 14 residues. The chain's CDR3 is CASSLGRGANTQYF.

J is TRBJ2-2 and V is TRBV20-1; there is no DNA to check the TCRdb D call of TRBD1. CDR3 length: 15 residues. CDR1 is DFQATT and CDR2 is SNEGSKA in the germline V gene (reference sequence). This CDR3 reads CSARDRSGGGGELFF.

The chain has TRBV7-2 and TRBJ2-3. This CDR3 comprises 14 residues. Germline assignment: CDR1 SGHTA and CDR2 FQGNSA. CDR3 region: CASSLGGVADTQYF.

The gene calls are TRBV11-2 and TRBJ2-7; TCRdb indicates TRBD1, and absent DNA this call remains unverified. Germline lookup yields CDR1 SGHAT and CDR2 FQNNGV. There are 14 residues in the CDR3. CDR3 in amino acids: CASSLGTGAGEQYF.

The rearrangement links TRBV5-1 to TRBJ2-7; TCRdb's D call of TRBD1 is untestable without DNA. Germline V lookup: CDR1 SGHRS, CDR2 YFSETQ. The length of the CDR3 is 15 residues. CDR3 amino acids: CASSKEGTGGYEQYF.

The V gene is TRBV19, the J gene TRBJ2-1; TCRdb's D gene call, TRBD2, goes unchecked for lack of DNA. CDR1 is LNHDA, CDR2 SQIVND, per germline (reference sequence). The CDR3 is made up of 15 amino acids. CDR3 region: CASSIREGLYNEQFF. Drawing the rest from reference TRBV19 and TRBJ2-1, the complete variable domain is DGGITQSPKYLFRKEGQNVTLSCEQNLNHDAMYWYRQDPGQGLRLIYYSQIVNDFQKGDIAEGYSVSREKKESFPLTVTSAQKNPTAFYLCASSIREGLYNEQFFGPGTRLTVL.

The V call is TRBV5-1, the J call TRBJ2-1; without DNA, the TCRdb call of TRBD1 cannot be checked. The CDR3 runs 16 residues. Germline loops: CDR1 SGHRS, CDR2 YFSETQ. CDR3 protein: CASSLVSGQGVYEQFF.

This sequence joins TRBV6-1 and TRBJ1-4. CDR3 length: 14 residues. In germline, CDR1 is MNHNS, CDR2 SASEGT. The CDR3 is CASRVGGFNEKLFF.

The chain has TRBV9 and TRBJ1-2; TCRdb returns TRBD1, unconfirmable since there is no DNA. The CDR3 loop spans 15 amino acids. Germline assignment: CDR1 SGDLS and CDR2 YYNGEE. The CDR3 reads CASSTAGQGSYGYTF.

The chain is built from TRBV5-4 and TRBJ2-7; the TRBD1 assignment by TCRdb is unverifiable without DNA. The length of the CDR3 is 16 residues. Germline CDR1 is SGHNT and CDR2 is YYREEE (reference sequence). The CDR3 reads CASSPVGPGGTYEQYF. Based on the CDR3 plus reference TRBV5-4 and TRBJ2-7, the full variable domain is ETGVTQSPTHLIKTRGQQVTLRCSSQSGHNTVSWYQQALGQGPQFIFQYYREEENGRGNFPPRFSGLQFPNYSSELNVNALELDDSALYLCASSPVGPGGTYEQYFGPGTRLTVT.

J is TRBJ1-2 and V is TRBV7-9; TCRdb's D gene call, TRBD1, goes unchecked for lack of DNA. The CDR3 sequence is 15 residues long. Germline loops: CDR1 SEHNR, CDR2 FQNEAQ (reference sequence). The CDR3 loop is CASSPPPGTGEYYTF.

V usage is TRBV9 and J usage is TRBJ2-7. In germline, CDR1 is SGDLS, CDR2 YYNGEE. The CDR3 runs 14 residues. The CDR3 protein is CASSVTYGRDEQYF.

This chain connects TRBV5-1 to TRBJ2-3; TCRdb's D gene call, TRBD1, goes unchecked for lack of DNA. This CDR3 is 13 amino acids long. Germline-derived CDR1 and CDR2 are SGHRS and YFSETQ. CDR3 sequence: CASSPLETDTQYF.

The chain links TRBV7-3 to TRBJ2-3; TCRdb selects TRBD1, and the lack of DNA leaves this call unchecked. This CDR3 has 12 amino acids. CDR1 is SGHTA, CDR2 FQGTGA, per germline. The CDR3 loop is CASSAGVDTQYF.

The J gene is TRBJ2-3, the V gene TRBV18; there is no DNA to check the TCRdb D call of TRBD2. The CDR3 consists of 17 residues. CDR1 is KGHSH, CDR2 LQKENI, per germline. The CDR3 spells CASSPLQDLSGADTQYF. The entire variable domain, with the rest obtained from reference TRBV18 and TRBJ2-3, is as follows: NAGVMQNPRHLVRRRGQEARLRCSPMKGHSHVYWYRQLPEEGLKFMVYLQKENIIDESGMPKERFSAEFPKEGPSILRIQQVVRGDSAAYFCASSPLQDLSGADTQYFGPGTRLTVL.

V usage is TRBV19 and J usage is TRBJ1-4. The germline gives CDR1 LNHDA, CDR2 SQIVND (reference sequence). This CDR3 has 14 residues. This CDR3 reads CASRDSATNEKLFF.

The chain couples TRBV5-1 to TRBJ1-1; the TRBD1 assignment by TCRdb is unverifiable without DNA. In germline, CDR1 is SGHRS, CDR2 YFSETQ. The CDR3 is 14 residues long. CDR3 loop: CASSLSGVGTEAFF.

The chain links TRBV3-1 to TRBJ2-6; TCRdb reports TRBD1, a call that lacks DNA to check it against. In germline, CDR1 is LGHDT, CDR2 YNNKEL (reference sequence). CDR3 size: 17 residues. The CDR3 spells CASSRDRGLSGANVLTF.

This chain connects TRBV7-9 to TRBJ1-1. The CDR3 contains 12 residues. Germline CDR1 and CDR2: SEHNR and FQNEAQ (reference sequence). CDR3 region: CASSLGTLEAFF.

The chain uses TRBV20-1 and TRBJ1-1; TCRdb reports TRBD1, a call that lacks DNA to check it against. In germline, CDR1 is DFQATT, CDR2 SNEGSKA (reference sequence). This CDR3 region has 20 residues. The CDR3 loop reads CSARPRINSRSVEQGFAAFF.

The chain joins TRBV11-1 to TRBJ2-7; TCRdb selects TRBD1, and the lack of DNA leaves this call unchecked. This CDR3 is built from 14 residues. Germline assignment: CDR1 SGHAT and CDR2 FQDESV (reference sequence). CDR3 sequence: CASSSRDVTYEQYF.